A single sample is the source of the 12 T cell receptor beta chains below, sequenced in a study of T cells after yellow fever vaccination. TCRdb reprocessed the 5' RACE reads via MiXCR and lists one record per CDR3 protein. The sample lists 500,000 to 700,000 distinct CDR3 sequences; 19% were seen once. The source material was PBMCs, sampled 15 days after the yellow fever booster vaccination. Receptor source: a man aged 25-45 years who received the YFV17D yellow fever vaccine.

This clonotype has just one count. This chain links TRBV7-2 with TRBJ2-1; 7 bases are a match to TRBD2. The CDR3 sequence is 17 residues long. Germline V lookup: CDR1 SGHTA, CDR2 FQGNSA. V shed 0 bases, J shed 1 base, and the junction held 6 bases outside the gene matches. The CDR3 DNA reads as TGTGCCAGCAGCTTAGCTGGCGGGAGAGGGTCCTACAATGAGCAGTTCTTC. Amino acids: CASSLAGGRGSYNEQFF.

The gene calls are TRBV10-3 and TRBJ2-1; no clear D. The germline V gene has CDR1 ENHRY and CDR2 SYGVKD. Trimming left V 10 bases short and J 6 bases short, with 10 bases between. The CDR3 runs 11 residues. The CDR3 nucleotides are TGTGCCACGTCCTTGGGCAATGAGCAGTTCTTC. The encoded protein is CATSLGNEQFF.

There are a few counts of this clonotype. The V call is TRBV12-3 or TRBV12-4, the J call TRBJ1-5; weak D call: TRBD1 (5 bases). Trimming took 6 bases from V and 5 from J, leaving 11 bases between them. The CDR3 runs 13 residues. The CDR3 here is CASRQDDYQPQHF. DNA for the CDR3: TGTGCCAGCAGACAGGACGATTATCAGCCCCAGCATTTT.

This clonotype was picked up a small number of times. The V call is TRBV4-3, the J call TRBJ2-2; perhaps TRBD1 as D (6 bases). V was trimmed by 0 bases and J by 5 bases, leaving 13 bases between them. This CDR3 is built from 16 residues. CDR1 LGHNA and CDR2 YSLEER come from the germline V gene. CDR3 loop: CASSQDWTERTGELFF. DNA of the CDR3: TGCGCCAGCAGCCAAGATTGGACAGAGCGGACCGGGGAGCTGTTTTTT.

This clonotype was seen at least ten times. The V and J genes are TRBV14 and TRBJ1-2; no reliable D call. V was trimmed by 0 bases and J by 2 bases, leaving 4 bases between them. Germline-derived CDR1 and CDR2 are SGHDN and FVKESK. This CDR3 contains 13 residues. CDR3 nucleotides: TGTGCCAGCAGCCAAGATTTGAACTATGGCTACACCTTC. Protein product: CASSQDLNYGYTF.

This chain uses TRBV20-1 with TRBJ2-5, with TRBD2 as a possible D gene (5 bases). Germline-derived CDR1 and CDR2 are DFQATT and SNEGSKA (reference sequence). Trimming removed 5 bases from V and 5 bases from J, with 18 bases in between. CDR3 length equals 14 residues. The chain's CDR3 is CSARSPGIQETQYF. The CDR3 DNA follows: TGCAGTGCTCGCTCGCCCGGGATTCAGGAGACCCAGTACTTC.

The CDR3 protein is CASSPPTGYYGYTF. For the CDR3, the DNA is TGTGCCAGCTCACCGCCGACAGGGTACTATGGCTACACCTTC. The V and J genes are TRBV18 and TRBJ1-2; TRBD1 matches at 7 bases. The CDR3 loop spans 14 amino acids. The germline gives CDR1 KGHSH, CDR2 LQKENI. Trimming took 3 bases from V and 3 from J; bases not matched to a gene: 4. Filled out from reference TRBV18 and TRBJ1-2, the complete variable domain reads NAGVMQNPRHLVRRRGQEARLRCSPMKGHSHVYWYRQLPEEGLKFMVYLQKENIIDESGMPKERFSAEFPKEGPSILRIQQVVRGDSAAYFCASSPPTGYYGYTFGSGTRLTVV.

V usage is TRBV6-2 or TRBV6-3 and J usage is TRBJ2-7, with D possibly TRBD2 on 5 matching bases. The V end was cut by 8 bases, the J end by 5 bases, with 25 bases between. CDR1 and CDR2 (germline): MNHEY, SVGEGT. The CDR3 spans 16 residues. In DNA, the CDR3 is TGTGCCAGCTTGGGGAGCACGACTGGAAGGTTGGACGAGCAGTACTTC. Protein sequence: CASLGSTTGRLDEQYF.

The chain has TRBV5-4 and TRBJ2-6; unclear D gene. Germline V gene sequence: CDR1 SGHNT, CDR2 YYREEE (reference sequence). The length of the CDR3 is 14 residues. Trimming stripped 4 bases from V and 4 bases from J, with 9 bases between. The CDR3 nucleotides read TGTGCCAGCAGCGAAGACCCCGGGGCCAACGTCCTGACTTTC. Residues: CASSEDPGANVLTF.

The J gene is TRBJ2-5, the V gene TRBV7-2, with D possibly being TRBD1 (5 bases). The length of the CDR3 is 11 residues. Trimming took off 5 bases at V and 9 bases at J, with 10 bases between the two ends. Per germline, CDR1 SGHTA and CDR2 FQGNSA. CDR3 sequence reads: CASSIQGPQYF. The CDR3 coding sequence is TGTGCCAGCAGCATTCAGGGTCCCCAGTACTTC.

This clonotype was counted between two and nine times. The genes are TRBV5-1 and TRBJ2-5, with 9 nucleotides matching TRBD1. The J segment lost 4 bases and the V segment lost 4 bases, leaving 8 bases of the junction unmatched. Germline V CDR1 and CDR2: SGHRS, YFSETQ. The CDR3 is 15 amino acids. CDR3 residues: CASSGQGLKGETQYF. The CDR3 DNA sequence: TGCGCCAGCAGCGGACAGGGGCTCAAGGGAGAGACCCAGTACTTC.

The rearrangement links TRBV28 to TRBJ2-7, with D tentatively TRBD2 (6 bases). The CDR3 covers 13 residues. V was trimmed by 5 bases and J by 3 bases, leaving 11 bases between them. The germline V gene has CDR1 MDHEN and CDR2 SYDVKM. CDR3 coding DNA: TGTGCCAGCAGTGAGAGGGGACTCTACGAGCAGTACTTC. Translating gives CASSERGLYEQYF. Combining the CDR3 with reference TRBV28 and TRBJ2-7 gives the whole variable domain DVKVTQSSRYLVKRTGEKVFLECVQDMDHENMFWYRQDPGLGLRLIYFSYDVKMKEKGDIPEGYSVSREKKERFSLILESASTNQTSMYLCASSERGLYEQYFGPGTRLTVT.